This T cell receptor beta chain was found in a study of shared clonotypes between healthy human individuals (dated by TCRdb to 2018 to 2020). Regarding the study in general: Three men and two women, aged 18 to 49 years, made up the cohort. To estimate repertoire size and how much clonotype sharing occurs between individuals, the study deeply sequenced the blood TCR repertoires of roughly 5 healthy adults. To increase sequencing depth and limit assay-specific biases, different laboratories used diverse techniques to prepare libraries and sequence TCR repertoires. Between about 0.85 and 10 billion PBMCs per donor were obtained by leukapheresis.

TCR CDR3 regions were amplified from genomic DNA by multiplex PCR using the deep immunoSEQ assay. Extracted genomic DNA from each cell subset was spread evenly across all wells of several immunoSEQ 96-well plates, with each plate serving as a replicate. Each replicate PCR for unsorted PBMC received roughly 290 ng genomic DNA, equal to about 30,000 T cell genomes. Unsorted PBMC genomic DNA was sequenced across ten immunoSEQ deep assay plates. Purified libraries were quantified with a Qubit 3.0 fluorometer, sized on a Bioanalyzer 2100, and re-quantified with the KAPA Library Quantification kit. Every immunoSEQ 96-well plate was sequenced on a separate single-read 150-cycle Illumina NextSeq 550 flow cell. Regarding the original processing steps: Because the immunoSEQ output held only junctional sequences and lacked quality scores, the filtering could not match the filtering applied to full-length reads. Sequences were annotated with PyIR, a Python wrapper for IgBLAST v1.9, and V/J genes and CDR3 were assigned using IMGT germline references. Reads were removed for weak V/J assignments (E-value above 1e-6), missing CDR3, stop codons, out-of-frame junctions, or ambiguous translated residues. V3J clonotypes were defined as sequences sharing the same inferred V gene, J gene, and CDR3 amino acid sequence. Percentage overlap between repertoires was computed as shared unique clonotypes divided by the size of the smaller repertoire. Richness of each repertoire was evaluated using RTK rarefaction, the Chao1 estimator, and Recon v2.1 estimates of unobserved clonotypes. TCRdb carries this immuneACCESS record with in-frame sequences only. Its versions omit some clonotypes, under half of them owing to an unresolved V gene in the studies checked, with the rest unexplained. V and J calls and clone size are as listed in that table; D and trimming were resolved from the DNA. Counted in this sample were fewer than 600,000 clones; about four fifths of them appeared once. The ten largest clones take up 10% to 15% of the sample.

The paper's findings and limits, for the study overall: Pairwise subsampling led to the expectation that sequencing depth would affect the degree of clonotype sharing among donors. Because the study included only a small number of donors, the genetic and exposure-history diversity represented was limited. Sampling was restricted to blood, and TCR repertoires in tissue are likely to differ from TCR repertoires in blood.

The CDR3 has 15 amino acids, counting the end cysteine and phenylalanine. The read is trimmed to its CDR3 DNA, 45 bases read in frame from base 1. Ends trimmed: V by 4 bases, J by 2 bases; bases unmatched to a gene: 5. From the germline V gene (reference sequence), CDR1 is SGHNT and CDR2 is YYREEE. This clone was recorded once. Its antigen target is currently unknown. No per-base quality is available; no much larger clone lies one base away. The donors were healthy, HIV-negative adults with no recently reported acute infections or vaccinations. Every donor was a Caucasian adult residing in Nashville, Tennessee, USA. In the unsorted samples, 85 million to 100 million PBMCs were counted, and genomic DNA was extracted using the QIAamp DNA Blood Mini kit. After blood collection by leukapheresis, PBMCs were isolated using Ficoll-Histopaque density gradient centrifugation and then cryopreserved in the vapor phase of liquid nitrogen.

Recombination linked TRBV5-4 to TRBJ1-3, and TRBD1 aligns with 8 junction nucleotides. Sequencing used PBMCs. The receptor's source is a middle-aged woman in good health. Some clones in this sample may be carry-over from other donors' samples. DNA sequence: TGTGCCAGCAGCAAGGGACAGGCGCCTGGAAACACCATATATTTT. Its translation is CASSKGQAPGNTIYF. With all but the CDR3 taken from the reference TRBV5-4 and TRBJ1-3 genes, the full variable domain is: ETGVTQSPTHLIKTRGQQVTLRCSSQSGHNTVSWYQQALGQGPQFIFQYYREEENGRGNFPPRFSGLQFPNYSSELNVNALELDDSALYLCASSKGQAPGNTIYFGEGSWLTVV.